This T cell receptor (beta chain) was obtained from a study of blood T cell repertoires in COVID-19. Background on the study: T cells, B-cell-depleted T cells, or PBMCs supplied cDNA or gDNA.

V trimming: 5 bases; J trimming: 5 bases; junction bases outside the gene matches: 3. Germline values: CDR1 MNHEY, CDR2 SMNVEV (reference sequence). CDR3 length: 14 residues. As originally analysed: How many nucleated cells were present was estimated from reference gene primer amplification. The repertoire was sequenced with immunoSEQ multiplex PCR; TCRdb's copy has only in-frame clones and lacks some. V and J calls and clone size come straight from that table; D and trimming were deduced from the DNA. The table has over 100,000 clones, 85% to 90% seen once; the top ten hold around 4.5%. This TCR derives from a man between 60 and 75 years old with COVID-19, enrolled during active disease. Material: peripheral blood. The chain employs TRBV27 and TRBJ2-1; 10 bases line up with TRBD1. The CDR3: CASSTGQGNNEQFF. The CDR3, as DNA: TGTGCCAGCAGTACGGGACAGGGGAACAATGAGCAGTTCTTC.